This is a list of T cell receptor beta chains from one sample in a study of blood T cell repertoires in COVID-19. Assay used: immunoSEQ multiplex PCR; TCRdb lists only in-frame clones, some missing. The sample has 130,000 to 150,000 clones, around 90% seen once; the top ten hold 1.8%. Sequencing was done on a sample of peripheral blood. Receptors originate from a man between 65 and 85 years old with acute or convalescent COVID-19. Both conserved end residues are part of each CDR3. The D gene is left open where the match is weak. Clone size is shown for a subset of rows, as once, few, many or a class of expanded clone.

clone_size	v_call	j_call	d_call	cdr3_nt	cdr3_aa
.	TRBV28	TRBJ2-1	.	TGTGCCAGCACCCGGGGCGGGGTTTACAATGAGCAGTTCTTC	CASTRGGVYNEQFF
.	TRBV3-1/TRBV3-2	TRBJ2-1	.	TGTGCCAGCAGCCAAGACGTTCCCTACAATGAGCAGTTCTTC	CASSQDVPYNEQFF
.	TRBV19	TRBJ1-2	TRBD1	TGTGCCAGTAGTGTGGACAGGGGGCGCTTGTATGGCTACACCTTC	CASSVDRGRLYGYTF
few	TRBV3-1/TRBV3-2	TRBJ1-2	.	TGTGCCAGCAGCCAAGGCGGCGGGGATTACTATGGCTACACCTTC	CASSQGGGDYYGYTF
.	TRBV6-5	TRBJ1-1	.	TGTGCCAGCAGTTATCAGGTTTCCGGGAACACTGAAGCTTTCTTT	CASSYQVSGNTEAFF
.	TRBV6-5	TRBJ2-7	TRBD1	TGTGCCAGCAGTTTGGGGGACAGGGGCTACGAGCAGTACTTC	CASSLGDRGYEQYF
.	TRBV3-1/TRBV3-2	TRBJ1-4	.	TGTGCCAGCAGAAAGGGACAAGATAATGAAAAACTGTTTTTT	CASRKGQDNEKLFF
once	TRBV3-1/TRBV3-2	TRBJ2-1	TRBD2	TGTGCCAGCGGTCTAGCGGGGCCCTACAATGAGCAGTTCTTC	CASGLAGPYNEQFF
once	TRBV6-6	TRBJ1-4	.	TGTGCCAGCAGTTACGGTCCAGCAACTAATGAAAAACTGTTTTTT	CASSYGPATNEKLFF
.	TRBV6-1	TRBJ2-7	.	TGTGCCAGCAGTGAAGTGGCCAGGGGGGACTACGAGCAGTACTTC	CASSEVARGDYEQYF
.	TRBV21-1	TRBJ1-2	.	TGTGCCAGGGAGATCGGATGGAGCCTCTATGGCTACACCTTC	CAREIGWSLYGYTF
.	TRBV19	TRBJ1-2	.	TGTGCCAGTTCCCCAGAGGGAGTTTATGGCTACACCTTC	CASSPEGVYGYTF
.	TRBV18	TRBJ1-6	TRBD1	TGTGCCAGCTCACCACAACCGGGACAGGGTTTATGGGACATGGATTCACCCCTCCACTTT	CASSPQPGQGLWDMDSPLHF
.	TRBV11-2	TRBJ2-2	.	TGTGCCAGCAGCCCTACAGTAAACACCGGGGAGCTGTTTTTT	CASSPTVNTGELFF
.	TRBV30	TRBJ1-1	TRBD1	TGTGCCTGGAAGCGGTTATTTTCCACAGGGGGCGAAAGGAGTAACACTGAAGCTTTCTTT	CAWKRLFSTGGERSNTEAFF
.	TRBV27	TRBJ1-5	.	TGTGCCAGCAGTTCAAGACACACATATCAGCCCCAGCATTTT	CASSSRHTYQPQHF
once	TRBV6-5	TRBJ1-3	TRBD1	TGTGCCAGCAGCCGAGGACAGGGTAGTAAAGACACCATATATTTT	CASSRGQGSKDTIYF
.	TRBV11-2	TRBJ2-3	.	TGTGCCAGCAGCTTAGTTGGCGTAGCCTCGGGCACAGATACGCAGTATTTT	CASSLVGVASGTDTQYF
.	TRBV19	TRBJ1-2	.	TGTGCCAGTAGTATAACCCAAAGGGGAGGCTACACCTTC	CASSITQRGGYTF
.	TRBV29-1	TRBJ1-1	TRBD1	TGCAGCGGAAACAGGGGGCCGGGGACTGAAGCTTTCTTT	CSGNRGPGTEAFF
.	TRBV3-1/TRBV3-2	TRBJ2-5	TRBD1	TGTGCCAGCAGCCAGACAGGGGTGGAGACCCAGTACTTC	CASSQTGVETQYF
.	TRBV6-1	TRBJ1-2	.	TGTGCCAGCAGTGAAGCGGTTAATAGGGCGGGAGGCTATGGCTACACCTTC	CASSEAVNRAGGYGYTF
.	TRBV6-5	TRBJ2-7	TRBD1	TGTGCCAGCAGTTATAATCCGGGACAGGCGAACTACGAGCAGTACTTC	CASSYNPGQANYEQYF
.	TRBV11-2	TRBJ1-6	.	TGTGCCAGCAGCCGCGACATACTTAATTCACCCCTCCACTTT	CASSRDILNSPLHF
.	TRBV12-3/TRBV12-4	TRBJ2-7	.	TGTGCCAGCAGTTCCCGACAGGAGCAGTACTTC	CASSSRQEQYF
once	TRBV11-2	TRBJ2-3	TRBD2	TGTGCCAGCAGCTTCGGACTAGCGGGAGGGGATACGCAGTATTTT	CASSFGLAGGDTQYF
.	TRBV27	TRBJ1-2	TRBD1	TGTGCCAGCAGTTCTCTCGGGACAGGGGATTCCTATGGCTACACCTTC	CASSSLGTGDSYGYTF
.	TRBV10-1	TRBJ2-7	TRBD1	TGCGCCAGCAGTGAGCCGGGACAGGGGGCGGGGGAGCAGTACTTC	CASSEPGQGAGEQYF
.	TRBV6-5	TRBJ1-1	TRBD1	TGTGCCAGCAGTCCTGGTGAGGGACAGAGGGAAGCTTTCTTT	CASSPGEGQREAFF
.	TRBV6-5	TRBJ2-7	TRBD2	TGTGCCAGCAGTTACCGTAGCGGGGGGGCGAGCGAGCAGTACTTC	CASSYRSGGASEQYF
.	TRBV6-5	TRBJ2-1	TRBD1	TGTGCCAGCAGTAGACAGGGGGTAGGCAATGAGCAGTTCTTC	CASSRQGVGNEQFF
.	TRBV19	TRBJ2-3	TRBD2	TGTGCCAGTAGTAAACTAGCGGGGGGGGCAGATACGCAGTATTTT	CASSKLAGGADTQYF
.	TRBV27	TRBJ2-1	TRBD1	TGTGCCAGCAGTTTACCCGGGACAGGCACATACAATGAGCAGTTCTTC	CASSLPGTGTYNEQFF
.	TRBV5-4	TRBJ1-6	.	TGTGCCAGCAGAAAAACTGACATCCCCAATTCACCCCTCCACTTT	CASRKTDIPNSPLHF
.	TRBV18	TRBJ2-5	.	TGTGCCAGCTCCCTCCGGTCCCAAGAGACCCAGTACTTC	CASSLRSQETQYF
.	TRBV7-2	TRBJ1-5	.	TGTGCCAGCAGCTTTAGGGGGGGACAGCCCCAGCATTTT	CASSFRGGQPQHF
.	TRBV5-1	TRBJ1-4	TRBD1	TGCGCCAGCAGCCAGACAGGGGCGGAGGAAAAACTGTTTTTT	CASSQTGAEEKLFF
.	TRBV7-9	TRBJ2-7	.	TGTGCCAGCAGCTTAGCGGGCCTCTCCTACGAGCAGTACTTC	CASSLAGLSYEQYF
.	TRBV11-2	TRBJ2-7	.	TGTGCCAGCAGCTCACAACCCGGACTCTACGAGCAGTACTTC	CASSSQPGLYEQYF
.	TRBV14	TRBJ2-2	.	TGTGCCAGCAGCCAAGATCAAGGGGTTGCCGGGGAGCTGTTTTTT	CASSQDQGVAGELFF
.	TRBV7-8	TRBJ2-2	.	TGTGCCAGCAGCTTTAGTCGGGGTGGCGACCCCGGGGAGCTGTTTTTT	CASSFSRGGDPGELFF
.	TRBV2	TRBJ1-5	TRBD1	TGTGCCAGCAGTCCCGGACAGGGACGCAGCCCCCTATATAGCAATCAGCCCCAGCATTTT	CASSPGQGRSPLYSNQPQHF